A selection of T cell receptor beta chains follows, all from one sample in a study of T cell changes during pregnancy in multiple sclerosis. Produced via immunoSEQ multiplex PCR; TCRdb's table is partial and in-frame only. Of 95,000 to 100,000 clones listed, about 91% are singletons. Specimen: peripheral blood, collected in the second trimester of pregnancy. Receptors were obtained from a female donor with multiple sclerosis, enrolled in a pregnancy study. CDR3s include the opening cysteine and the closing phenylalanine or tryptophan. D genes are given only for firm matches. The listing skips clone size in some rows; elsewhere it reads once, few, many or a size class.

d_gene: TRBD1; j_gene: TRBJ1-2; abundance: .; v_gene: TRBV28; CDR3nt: TGTGCCAGCAGCGGACAGGGCTATGGCTACACCTTC; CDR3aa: CASSGQGYGYTF
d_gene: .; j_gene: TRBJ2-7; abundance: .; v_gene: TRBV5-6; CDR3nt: TGTGCCAGCAGCTCCCTCTGGCGGAATTACTACGAGCAGTACTTC; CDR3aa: CASSSLWRNYYEQYF
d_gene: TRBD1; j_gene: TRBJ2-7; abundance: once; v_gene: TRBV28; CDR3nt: TGTGCCAGCAGCACTTCTTCAGGGGGCCTCTACGAGCAGTACTTC; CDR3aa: CASSTSSGGLYEQYF
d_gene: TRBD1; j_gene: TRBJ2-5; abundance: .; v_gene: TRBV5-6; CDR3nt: TGTGCCAGCAGCTGGGGACAGGGGGTGCAGTACTTC; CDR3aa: CASSWGQGVQYF
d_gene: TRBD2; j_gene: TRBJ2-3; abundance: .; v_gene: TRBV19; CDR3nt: TGTGCCAGTAGTACAGCGGGAGGACCCACAGATACGCAGTATTTT; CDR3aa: CASSTAGGPTDTQYF
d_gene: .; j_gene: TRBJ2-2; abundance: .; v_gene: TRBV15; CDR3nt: TGTGCCACCAGCAGTAGACAGTCGAGTCCCGGGGAGCTGTTTTTT; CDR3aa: CATSSRQSSPGELFF
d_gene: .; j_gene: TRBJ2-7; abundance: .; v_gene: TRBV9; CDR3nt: TGTGCCAGCAGCGGAGGGGGCGAGCAGTACTTC; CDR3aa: CASSGGGEQYF
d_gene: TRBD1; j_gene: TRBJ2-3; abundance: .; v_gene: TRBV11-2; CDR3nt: TGTGCCAGCAGCATCAATCGGGGCAGGGGGACAGATACGCAGTATTTT; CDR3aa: CASSINRGRGTDTQYF
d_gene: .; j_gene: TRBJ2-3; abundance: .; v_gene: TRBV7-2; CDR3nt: TGTGCCAGCAGCTTAGGTACTAGCTGGTCAGATACGCAGTATTTT; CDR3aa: CASSLGTSWSDTQYF
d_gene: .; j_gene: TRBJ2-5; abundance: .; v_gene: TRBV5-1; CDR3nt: TGCGCCAGCAGCTTGGGGCCGCCCCAAGAGACCCAGTACTTC; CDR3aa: CASSLGPPQETQYF
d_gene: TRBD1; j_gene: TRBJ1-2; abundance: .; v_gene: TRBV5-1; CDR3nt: TGCGCCAGCAGCTTGGACGGGACAGGGCGGGATGCAGCGGGAGGCTACACCTTC; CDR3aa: CASSLDGTGRDAAGGYTF
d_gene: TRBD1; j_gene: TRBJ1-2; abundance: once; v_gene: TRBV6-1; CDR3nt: TGTGCCAGCAGGGACCTGGGACAGCTCTATGGCTACACCTTC; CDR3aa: CASRDLGQLYGYTF
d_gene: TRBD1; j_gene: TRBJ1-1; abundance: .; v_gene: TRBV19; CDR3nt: TGTGCCAGTAGTGGAGACAGGGATGGAGCCACTGAAGCTTTCTTT; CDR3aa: CASSGDRDGATEAFF
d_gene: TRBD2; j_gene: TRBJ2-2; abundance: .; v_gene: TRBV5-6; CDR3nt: TGTGCCAGCAGCCCGGGACTAGCGGGGTTCGGGGAGCTGTTTTTT; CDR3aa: CASSPGLAGFGELFF
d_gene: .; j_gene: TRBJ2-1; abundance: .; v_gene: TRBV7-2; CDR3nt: TGTGCCAGCAGCTTCAGGTGGTTTGAGCAGTTCTTC; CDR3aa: CASSFRWFEQFF
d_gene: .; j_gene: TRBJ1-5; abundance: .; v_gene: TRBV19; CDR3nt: TGTGCCAGTAGTCAACAGGTCAATCAGCCCCAGCATTTT; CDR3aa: CASSQQVNQPQHF
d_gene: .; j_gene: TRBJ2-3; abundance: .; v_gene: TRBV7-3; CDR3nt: TGTGCCAGCAGCTTATCTCCAGGTTCCAGCACAGATACGCAGTATTTT; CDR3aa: CASSLSPGSSTDTQYF
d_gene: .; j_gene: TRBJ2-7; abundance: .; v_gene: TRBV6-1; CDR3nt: TGTGCCAGCAGTGAAGTAGGAGGTTACGAGCAGTACTTC; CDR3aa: CASSEVGGYEQYF
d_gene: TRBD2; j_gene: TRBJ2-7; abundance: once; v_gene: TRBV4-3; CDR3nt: TGCGCCAGCAGCCAAGATTGGGGGGGCGAGCAGTACTTC; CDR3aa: CASSQDWGGEQYF
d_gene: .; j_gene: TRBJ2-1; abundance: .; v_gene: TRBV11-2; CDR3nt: TGTGCCAGCAGTTACAGCGGACTATACAATGAGCAGTTCTTC; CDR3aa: CASSYSGLYNEQFF
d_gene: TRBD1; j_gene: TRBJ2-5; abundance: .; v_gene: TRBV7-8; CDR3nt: TGTGCCAGCAGCCCCCCGGGCAGGGGGACGGAGACCCAGTACTTC; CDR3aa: CASSPPGRGTETQYF
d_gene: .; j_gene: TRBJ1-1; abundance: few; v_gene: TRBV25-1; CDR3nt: TGTGCCAGCAGTGAGGGCCAGAAAGCTTTCTTT; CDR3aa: CASSEGQKAFF
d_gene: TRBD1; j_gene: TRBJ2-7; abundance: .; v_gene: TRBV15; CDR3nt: TGTGCCACCAGCAGAGAATTGGGACAGAACTACGAGCAGTACTTC; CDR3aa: CATSRELGQNYEQYF
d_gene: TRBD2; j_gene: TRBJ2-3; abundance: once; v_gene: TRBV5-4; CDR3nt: TGTGCCAGCAGCCCCCTGACTAGCGGCTACACAGATACGCAGTATTTT; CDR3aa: CASSPLTSGYTDTQYF
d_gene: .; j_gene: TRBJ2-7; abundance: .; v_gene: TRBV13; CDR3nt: TGTGCCAGCAGCCGTACCCAGTACGAGCAGTACTTC; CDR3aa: CASSRTQYEQYF
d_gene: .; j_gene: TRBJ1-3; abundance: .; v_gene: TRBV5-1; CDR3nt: TGCGCCAGCAGCTTGGATACCGGGAGTCCCAGTGGAAACACCATATATTTT; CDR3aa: CASSLDTGSPSGNTIYF
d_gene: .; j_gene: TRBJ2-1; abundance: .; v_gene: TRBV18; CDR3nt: TGTGCCAGCTCACCACTCCGGGACACCTCATACAATGAGCAGTTCTTC; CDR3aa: CASSPLRDTSYNEQFF
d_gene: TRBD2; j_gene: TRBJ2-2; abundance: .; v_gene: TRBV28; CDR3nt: TGTGCCAGCAGCGGGACTAGCGCTTACACCGGGGAGCTGTTTTTT; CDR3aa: CASSGTSAYTGELFF
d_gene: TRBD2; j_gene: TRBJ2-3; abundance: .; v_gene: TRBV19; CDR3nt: TGTGCCAGTAGTATAAGCGGGAGGGATCCAGATACGCAGTATTTT; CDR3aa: CASSISGRDPDTQYF
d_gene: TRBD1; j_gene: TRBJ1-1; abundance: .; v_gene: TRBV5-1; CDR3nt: TGCGCCAGCAGCTTGGCCCAAAACAGGGGAATGAACACTGAAGCTTTCTTT; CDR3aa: CASSLAQNRGMNTEAFF
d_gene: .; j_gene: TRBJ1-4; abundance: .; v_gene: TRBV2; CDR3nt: TGTGCCAGCAGTCCTGACAGGTTCACAACTAATGAAAAACTGTTTTTT; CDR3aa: CASSPDRFTTNEKLFF
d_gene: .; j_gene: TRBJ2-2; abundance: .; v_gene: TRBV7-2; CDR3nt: TGTGCCAGCAGCTTACAGGGGCGGAACACCGGGGAGCTGTTTTTT; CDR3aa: CASSLQGRNTGELFF
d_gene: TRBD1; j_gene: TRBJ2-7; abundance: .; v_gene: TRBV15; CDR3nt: TGTGCCACCAGTCGGGACAGGAGCTCCTACGAGCAGTACTTC; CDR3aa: CATSRDRSSYEQYF
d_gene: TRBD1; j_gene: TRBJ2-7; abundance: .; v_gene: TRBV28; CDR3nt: TGTGCCAGCAGTAGGGACAGCCTCTCCTACGAGCAGTACTTC; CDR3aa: CASSRDSLSYEQYF
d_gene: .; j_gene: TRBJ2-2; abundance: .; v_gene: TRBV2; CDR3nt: TGTGCCAGCATCGTGGGCATGATTGGCGGGGAGCTGTTTTTT; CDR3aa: CASIVGMIGGELFF
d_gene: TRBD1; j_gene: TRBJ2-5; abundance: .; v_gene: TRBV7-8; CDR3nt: TGTGCCAGCAGCTTAGCCGGGACAGGGGTGCTACAAGAGACCCAGTACTTC; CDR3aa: CASSLAGTGVLQETQYF
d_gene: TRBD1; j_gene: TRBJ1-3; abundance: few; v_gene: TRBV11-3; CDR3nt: TGTGCCAGCAGTCCGGGACAGGGGCCAGGAAACACCATATATTTT; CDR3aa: CASSPGQGPGNTIYF
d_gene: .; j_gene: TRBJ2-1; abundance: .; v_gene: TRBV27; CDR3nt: TGTGCCAGCTCGTCCGCTAGCTCCTACAATGAGCAGTTCTTC; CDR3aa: CASSSASSYNEQFF
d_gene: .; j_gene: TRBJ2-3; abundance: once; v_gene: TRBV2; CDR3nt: TGTGCCAGCAGTGAAATACGGTCCCGCACAGATACGCAGTATTTT; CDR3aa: CASSEIRSRTDTQYF
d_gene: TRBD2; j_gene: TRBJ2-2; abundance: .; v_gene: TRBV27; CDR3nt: TGTGCCAGCAGTTTATCAGGACGGGGACTAGCGGGAGCTAAGTCATCCGGGGAGCTGTTTTTT; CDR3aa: CASSLSGRGLAGAKSSGELFF
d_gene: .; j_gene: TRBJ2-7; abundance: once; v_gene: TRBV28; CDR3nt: TGTGCCAGCAGTTTAGGCGGAGGGGTTTACGAGCAGTACTTC; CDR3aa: CASSLGGGVYEQYF
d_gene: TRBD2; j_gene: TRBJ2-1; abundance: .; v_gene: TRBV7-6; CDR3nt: TGTGCCAGCAGCTCCCGGACTAGCGCAAATGGTAGGAATGAGCAGTTCTTC; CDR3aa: CASSSRTSANGRNEQFF
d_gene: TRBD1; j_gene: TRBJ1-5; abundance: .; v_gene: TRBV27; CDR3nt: TGTGCCAGCAGTTCTCACAGGGGGCGCAGTAATCAGCCCCAGCATTTT; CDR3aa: CASSSHRGRSNQPQHF
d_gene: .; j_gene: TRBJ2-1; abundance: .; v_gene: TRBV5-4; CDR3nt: TGTGCCAGCAGCTCTCCGGGAACGCCCTCTTACAATGAGCAGTTCTTC; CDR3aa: CASSSPGTPSYNEQFF
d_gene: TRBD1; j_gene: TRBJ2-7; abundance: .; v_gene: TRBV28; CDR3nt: TGTGCCAGCAGTTACCCGGGACAGGCCCACGAGCAGTACTTC; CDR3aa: CASSYPGQAHEQYF
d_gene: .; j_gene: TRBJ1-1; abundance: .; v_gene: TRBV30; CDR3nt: TGTGCCTGGAGGAGGCAAATCTTGAACACTGAAGCTTTCTTT; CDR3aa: CAWRRQILNTEAFF
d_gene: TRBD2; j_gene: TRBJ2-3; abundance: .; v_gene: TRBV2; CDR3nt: TGTGCCAGCCTAGCGGGAGTTTCCGATACGCAGTATTTT; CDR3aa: CASLAGVSDTQYF
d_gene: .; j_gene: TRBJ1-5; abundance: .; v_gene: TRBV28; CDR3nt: TGTGCCAGCAGTCCACAGATGGGGGCAGGGGGCAATCAGCCCCAGCATTTT; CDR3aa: CASSPQMGAGGNQPQHF
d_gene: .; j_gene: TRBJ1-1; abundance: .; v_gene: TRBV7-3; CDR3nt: TGTGCCAGCAGCTTGGGTCGGGAGAACACTGAAGCTTTCTTT; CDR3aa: CASSLGRENTEAFF
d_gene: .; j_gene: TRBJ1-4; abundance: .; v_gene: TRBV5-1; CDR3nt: TGCGCCAGCCGCGGGGGGGCAAATGAAAAACTGTTTTTT; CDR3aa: CASRGGANEKLFF
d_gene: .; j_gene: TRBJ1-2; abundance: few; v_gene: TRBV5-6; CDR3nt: TGTGCCAGCAGCTTGGTGGGGCGCCGAACGGATCCTAGCTATGGCTACACCTTC; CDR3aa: CASSLVGRRTDPSYGYTF